These 28 T cell receptor beta chains share one sample of origin, sequenced in a study of T cells after yellow fever vaccination. Each CDR3 protein gets one entry after TCRdb re-called the 5' RACE reads with MiXCR. Here the sample spans around 63,000 distinct CDR3 sequences, 6.5% to 8% being singletons. The sequenced sample was CD8+ T cells sorted from PBMCs, obtained 15 days after the yellow fever booster vaccination. The receptors come from a man in his thirties or forties who received the YFV17D yellow fever vaccine.

This clonotype was detected many times. This chain links TRBV29-1 with TRBJ2-7; 7 bases fit TRBD1. Per the germline V gene, CDR1 is SQVTM and CDR2 is ANQGSEA. The CDR3 contains 15 residues. V lost 5 bases and J lost 3; bases outside the gene matches: 13. For the CDR3, the DNA is TGCAGCGTTACAGGGGAGAATAGGATCGGCTACGAGCAGTACTTC. Residues: CSVTGENRIGYEQYF.

This clonotype was observed a handful of times. This chain links TRBV25-1 with TRBJ2-7; 8 bases match TRBD2. Germline CDR1 and CDR2: MGHDK and SYGVNS. J lost 6 bases, V lost 4 bases, and 11 bases had no gene match. The length of the CDR3 is 15 residues. Written as DNA, the CDR3 is TGTGCCAGCAGTGTTGGTGGGCGGGAGGTCGGCGAGCAGTACTTC. Its protein product is CASSVGGREVGEQYF.

In its sample, this clonotype was seen many times. V usage is TRBV10-1 and J usage is TRBJ1-4, with D unclear. The CDR3 contains 17 residues. Germline V gene lookup returns CDR1 WNHNN and CDR2 SYGVQD (reference sequence). CDR3 nucleotides: TGCGCGTCCGAGAACCCCTCCGCCACAGCAACTAATGAAAAACTGTTTTTT. It yields the protein CASENPSATATNEKLFF.

This clonotype was picked up many times. V and J are TRBV29-1 and TRBJ2-1; D is possibly TRBD1 or TRBD2 (5 bases each). V was pared by 3 bases and J by 7 bases, with 13 bases between. CDR3 length: 13 amino acids. Germline V gene data show CDR1 as SQVTM and CDR2 as ANQGSEA. CDR3 in amino acids: CSVETGWTNEQFF. The CDR3 DNA sequence: TGCAGCGTTGAGACGGGATGGACAAATGAGCAGTTCTTC.

This clonotype was found many times. The chain is built from TRBV7-6 and TRBJ2-5; unclear D gene. CDR1 is SGHVS, CDR2 FNYEAQ, per germline. V was pared by 5 bases and J by 4 bases, with 14 bases between. The CDR3 extends over 14 amino acids. CDR3 DNA sequence: TGTGCCAGCAGCCCCGGCACAGAAATAGAGACCCAGTACTTC. This translates into CASSPGTEIETQYF.

This clonotype was found many times. This rearrangement joins TRBV9 to TRBJ2-1; TRBD2 aligns across 13 bases. Trimming took 0 bases from V and 7 from J; bases not matched to a gene: 1. The CDR3 is 15 residues long. CDR1 is SGDLS and CDR2 is YYNGEE in the germline V gene. As DNA, the CDR3 is TGTGCCAGCAGCGTAGGGGGACTAGCGGGAAATGAGCAGTTCTTC. Encoded protein: CASSVGGLAGNEQFF.

There are many counts of this clonotype. The genes are TRBV5-1 and TRBJ2-7; TRBD2 matches at 7 bases. Trimming took 6 bases from V and 1 from J; bases not matched to a gene: 1. CDR3 length: 12 amino acids. The V gene's germline CDR1 is SGHRS and CDR2 YFSETQ. The CDR3 loop is CASTGGSYEQYF. The CDR3, as DNA: TGCGCCAGCACGGGGGGATCCTACGAGCAGTACTTC. Full variable domain (rest looked up from reference TRBV5-1 and TRBJ2-7): KAGVTQTPRYLIKTRGQQVTLSCSPISGHRSVSWYQQTPGQGLQFLFEYFSETQRNKGNFPGRFSGRQFSNSRSEMNVSTLELGDSALYLCASTGGSYEQYFGPGTRLTVT.

This clonotype was counted ten times or more. V usage is TRBV12-3 or TRBV12-4 and J usage is TRBJ2-3; maybe TRBD2 (5 bases). Deletions cut 6 bases from V and 3 bases from J, with 13 bases between. The CDR3 consists of 14 residues. CDR3 in amino acids: CASRSGGETDTQYF. CDR3 nucleotide sequence: TGTGCCAGCAGATCAGGAGGTGAGACAGATACGCAGTATTTT.

J is TRBJ1-1 and V is TRBV3-1; D is uncertain. The germline V and J ends were trimmed by 0 bases and 1 base, with 18 bases remaining between them. This CDR3 contains 18 residues. The germline CDR1 and CDR2 sequences are LGHDT and YNNKEL (reference sequence). The CDR3 region is CASSQDREATGGNTEAFF. CDR3 nucleotide sequence: TGTGCCAGCAGCCAAGATCGCGAGGCGACGGGAGGGAACACTGAAGCTTTCTTT.

The table lists this clonotype with many counts. The chain recombines TRBV4-3 with TRBJ2-5; TRBD1 might be the D (6 bases). The germline V gene has CDR1 LGHNA and CDR2 YSLEER. This CDR3 region has 15 residues. V lost 1 base, J lost 6 bases, and 15 bases lay in between. The CDR3, as DNA: TGCGCCAGCAGCCAAGGCGGCAGGGGAATGAAGACCCAGTACTTC. Translating it yields CASSQGGRGMKTQYF.

This clonotype was seen many times. The rearrangement uses TRBV2 and TRBJ1-1, with 8 bases fitting TRBD1. CDR3 length equals 15 residues. Losses at the gene ends were 9 bases for V and 7 bases for J; bases not matched to a gene: 16. Germline assignment: CDR1 SNHLY and CDR2 FYNNEI. For the CDR3, the DNA is TGTGCCAGGACCCGCAGCCAGGGGGCGGAGGATGAAGCTTTCTTT. Protein: CARTRSQGAEDEAFF. Full variable domain (missing parts from reference TRBV2 and TRBJ1-1): EPEVTQTPSHQVTQMGQEVILRCVPISNHLYFYWYRQILGQKVEFLVSFYNNEISEKSEIFDDQFSVERPDGSNFTLKIRSTKLEDSAMYFCARTRSQGAEDEAFFGQGTRLTVV.

At least ten counts were recorded for this clonotype. The chain links TRBV5-1 to TRBJ2-5; the D is unclear. The CDR3 is 13 residues long. The V gene lost 1 base and the J gene lost 4 bases, with 8 bases spanning the gap. Germline CDR1 is SGHRS and CDR2 is YFSETQ. CDR3 region: CASSLRTGETQYF. The CDR3 DNA reads TGCGCCAGCAGCTTGCGGACGGGAGAGACCCAGTACTTC.

The CDR3 DNA reads TGTGCCTGGAGGGACAGCTCCTACGAGCAGTACTTC. Protein product: CAWRDSSYEQYF. The chain employs TRBV30 and TRBJ2-7; the D gene is possibly TRBD1 (6 bases). V was shortened by 3 bases and J by 0 bases, with 6 bases between the two germline ends. Germline-derived CDR1 and CDR2 are GTSNPN and SVGIG (reference sequence). This CDR3 is built from 12 residues.

This clonotype was detected ten times or more. The V gene is TRBV7-8, the J gene TRBJ2-1; 7 positions agree with TRBD2. The CDR3 sequence is 15 residues long. Unmatched junction bases numbered 10, after V lost 3 bases and J lost 8 bases. Germline assignment: CDR1 SGHVS and CDR2 FQNEAQ. This CDR3 is CASSFSPDAGDEQFF. The DNA of the CDR3 is TGTGCCAGCAGCTTTAGTCCGGACGCGGGGGATGAGCAGTTCTTC.

As regards this clonotype: This may stem from a read error, because a much larger clone lies one nucleotide away. The V call is TRBV7-6, the J call TRBJ2-1, with D possibly TRBD2 on 6 matching bases. This CDR3 is 15 amino acids long. From germline, CDR1 is SGHVS and CDR2 FNYEAQ. The V gene lost 2 bases and the J gene lost 10 bases, with 18 bases spanning the gap. The CDR3 loop reads CASSLIVEAGREQFF. As DNA, the CDR3 is TGTGCCAGCAGCTTAATTGTTGAAGCGGGTAGAGAGCAGTTCTTC.

There are many counts of this clonotype. The chain carries TRBV29-1 and TRBJ1-2; 7 nucleotides align to TRBD1. The germline V gene encodes CDR1 SQVTM and CDR2 ANQGSEA. The CDR3 is 11 amino acids. The trim removed 5 bases at V and 8 bases at J, leaving 5 bases unmatched. The CDR3 here is CSVSGGEGYTF. Here the CDR3 DNA reads TGCAGCGTTTCAGGGGGAGAGGGCTACACCTTC. Full variable domain (remainder filled in from reference TRBV29-1 and TRBJ1-2): SAVISQKPSRDICQRGTSLTIQCQVDSQVTMMFWYRQQPGQSLTLIATANQGSEATYESGFVIDKFPISRPNLTFSTLTVSNMSPEDSSIYLCSVSGGEGYTFGSGTRLTVV.

The table lists this clonotype with many counts. The CDR3 loop is CAISDPRDSSYEQYF. For the CDR3, the DNA is TGTGCCATCAGTGACCCACGGGACAGCTCCTACGAGCAGTACTTC. The chain combines TRBV10-3 with TRBJ2-7, with 7 bases that match TRBD1. J was trimmed by 0 bases and V by 3 bases; bases with no gene match: 5. From germline, CDR1 is ENHRY and CDR2 SYGVKD. The CDR3 covers 15 residues.

The sample holds many counts of this clonotype. The V call is TRBV6-2 or TRBV6-3, the J call TRBJ2-3; 8 bases align to TRBD1. Germline CDR1 is MNHEY and CDR2 is SVGEGT. After removal of 6 bases from V and 2 bases from J, the junction contained 13 bases not matched to a gene. The CDR3 is 17 amino acids. The CDR3, as DNA: TGTGCCAGCAGGTACCTCAGGGGGCCAGGCACCACAGATACGCAGTATTTT. Its translation: CASRYLRGPGTTDTQYF.

In its sample, this clonotype was seen many times. The rearrangement links TRBV6-4 to TRBJ2-2; 8 bases are a match to TRBD1. CDR1 and CDR2 (germline): MRHNA, SNTAGT. The CDR3 is 15 residues long. J lost 1 base, V lost 2 bases, and 0 bases had no gene match. The CDR3 spells CASSDGTGNTGELFF. Written as DNA, the CDR3 is TGTGCCAGCAGTGACGGGACAGGGAACACCGGGGAGCTGTTTTTT.

This clonotype was observed many times. The rearrangement joins TRBV27 to TRBJ2-1; TRBD2 might be the D (5 bases). Trimming cost V 3 bases and J 9 bases, with 15 bases left between them. This CDR3 has 14 residues. Germline lookup yields CDR1 MNHEY and CDR2 SMNVEV (reference sequence). In DNA, the CDR3 is TGTGCCAGCAGTTTTGCTAGGGAGTCGGGTGAGCAGTTCTTC. The encoded protein is CASSFARESGEQFF.

This clonotype was found many times. This sequence joins TRBV4-3 and TRBJ2-5; no clear D. This CDR3 contains 14 residues. CDR1 and CDR2 from the germline V gene are LGHNA and YSLEER. V gave up 0 bases and J gave up 1 base, with 6 bases separating them. CDR3 bases: TGCGCCAGCAGCCAAGATGGCAGCCAAGAGACCCAGTACTTC. Amino acids: CASSQDGSQETQYF.

The rearrangement joins TRBV3-1 to TRBJ2-1; 10 nucleotides align to TRBD2. Germline trimming cut 10 bases from V and 1 base from J; bases unmatched to any gene: 13. The CDR3 extends over 17 amino acids. Looked up from germline, CDR1 is LGHDT and CDR2 is YNNKEL (reference sequence). The CDR3 region is CATCQTGTSVSYNEQFF. The CDR3 DNA is TGTGCCACCTGCCAGACCGGGACTAGCGTTTCCTACAATGAGCAGTTCTTC.

This clonotype appeared many times. This chain connects TRBV20-1 to TRBJ2-1; tentatively, D is TRBD2 (5 bases). Trimming took 0 bases from V and 2 from J, leaving 11 bases between them. This CDR3 has 15 amino acids. CDR1 and CDR2 from the germline V gene are DFQATT and SNEGSKA (reference sequence). The CDR3 bases are TGCAGTGCTAGAGACCCGGACTCGGCCTACAATGAGCAGTTCTTC. Encoded protein: CSARDPDSAYNEQFF.

The chain joins TRBV6-5 to TRBJ1-2; D not certain. The CDR3 sequence is 13 residues long. Germline V gene sequence: CDR1 MNHEY, CDR2 SVGAGI. V lost 5 bases, J lost 6 bases, and 13 bases lay in between. Here the CDR3 DNA reads TGTGCCAGCAGTCCCGGACCAGTCGATGGCTACACCTTC. This codes for CASSPGPVDGYTF.

This clonotype was detected ten times or more. CDR3: CSVLWTYTGELFF. The CDR3 nucleotides read TGCAGCGTGTTGTGGACTTACACCGGGGAGCTGTTTTTT. V and J are TRBV29-1 and TRBJ2-2; the D gene is possibly TRBD2 (5 bases). Trimming shortened V by 6 bases and J by 3 bases, and 11 bases separated the two germline ends. The length of the CDR3 is 13 residues. In germline, CDR1 is SQVTM, CDR2 ANQGSEA.

This sequence joins TRBV7-8 and TRBJ2-7; TRBD2 matches 13 bases. This CDR3 is built from 16 residues. Germline V lookup: CDR1 SGHVS, CDR2 FQNEAQ. With 5 bases clipped from V and 2 bases from J, the junction kept 6 bases outside the gene matches. The CDR3 coding sequence is TGTGCCAGCAGCCAAGGGACTAGCGGGGATGCCTACGAGCAGTACTTC. Translation: CASSQGTSGDAYEQYF.

This clonotype was observed many times. V usage is TRBV10-3 and J usage is TRBJ2-1, with D perhaps TRBD2 (5 bases). Trimming pared 6 bases from V and 8 bases from J, leaving 17 bases between. Germline V lookup: CDR1 ENHRY, CDR2 SYGVKD. CDR3 length: 14 residues. CDR3 protein: CAIRDPRGSDEQFF. The CDR3 coding sequence is TGTGCCATCAGAGACCCCCGCGGGTCGGATGAGCAGTTCTTC.

The rearrangement uses TRBV19 and TRBJ1-1; 8 bases fit TRBD1. Germline V lookup: CDR1 LNHDA, CDR2 SQIVND (reference sequence). V was pared by 3 bases and J by 9 bases, with 12 bases of the junction left unmatched. The CDR3 has 15 amino acids. The CDR3 coding sequence is TGTGCCAGTAGTATTCGGGCAGGGGGCGGCCTCCAAGCTTTCTTT. It translates to CASSIRAGGGLQAFF.